This record covers a single T cell receptor (beta chain). This record belongs to a study of blood T cell repertoires in COVID-19. At the level of the study: Donors in the United States, Italy and Spain gave samples during acute or convalescent COVID-19. T cells, B-cell-depleted T cells, or PBMCs provided the cDNA or gDNA that served as material.

V lost 6 bases, J lost 4 bases, and 12 bases stayed unmatched. The CDR3 runs 16 residues. Germline CDR1 is ENHRY and CDR2 is SYGVKD. Original handling: By means of reference gene primer amplification, nucleated cell counts were estimated. Using immunoSEQ multiplex PCR, the repertoire was profiled, and TCRdb retains in-frame clones only, with some absent. V and J calls plus clone size are reproduced from that table; the DNA served to infer D and trimming. This table holds more than 200,000 clones, 75% to 90% found once. J is TRBJ2-3 and V is TRBV10-3; 8 nucleotides align to TRBD2. The source is a man aged 30 to 45 with active or convalescent COVID-19. Sequences were obtained from peripheral blood. The CDR3 reads CAISTSGGANADTQYF. The CDR3 bases are TGTGCCATCAGCACGAGCGGGGGCGCCAACGCAGATACGCAGTATTTT.